Following are 32 T cell receptor beta chains from one sample sequenced in a study of T-cell reconstitution after alpha-beta-depleted transplantation in children. Unique molecular identifiers were incorporated during preparation of the TCRbeta library. TCRdb passed the PCR reads through MiXCR, listing each CDR3 protein once. The top ten hold around 4.3% of the sample, which has about 200,000 distinct CDR3 sequences, approximately 6.8% seen once. Here the sequenced sample was PBMCs, taken before TCRalphabeta/CD19-depleted stem cell transplant. Every receptor here comes from a girl less than two years old with combined immunodeficiency, due to receive a stem cell transplant.

This clonotype was seen ten or more times. The J gene is TRBJ2-7, the V gene TRBV5-5; the D is unclear. The CDR3 is 13 residues long. The germline V and J ends were trimmed by 0 bases and 4 bases, with 8 bases remaining between them. Germline lookup yields CDR1 SGHKS and CDR2 YYEKEE (reference sequence). As DNA, the CDR3 is TGTGCCAGCAGCTTGGAAGTTCTTTACGAGCAGTACTTC. This encodes CASSLEVLYEQYF.

This clonotype was seen only a few times. The chain combines TRBV7-9 with TRBJ2-7, with D perhaps matching TRBD2 (6 bases). Germline V gives CDR1 SEHNR, CDR2 FQNEAQ (reference sequence). Trimming stripped 5 bases from V and 5 bases from J, with 13 bases between. This CDR3 comprises 13 residues. In DNA form, the CDR3 reads TGTGCCAGCAGCCCCGCGGGGCGGAACGAGCAGTACTTC. As protein: CASSPAGRNEQYF.

Comments on this clonotype: Being one base from a much bigger clone, this may be a read error. J is TRBJ1-1 and V is TRBV9, with D tentatively TRBD1 (5 bases). The length of the CDR3 is 13 residues. CDR1 is SGDLS, CDR2 YYNGEE, per germline. V was trimmed by 4 bases and J by 11 bases, leaving 18 bases between them. The CDR3 loop reads CASSPFGDWGAFF. The CDR3 bases are TGTGCCAGCAGCCCGTTCGGGGACTGGGGCGCTTTCTTT.

This clonotype was recorded at least ten times. The chain couples TRBV6-2 or TRBV6-3 to TRBJ2-1; possibly TRBD1 for D (5 bases). The V gene's germline CDR1 is MNHEY and CDR2 SVGEGT. V was shortened by 4 bases and J by 7 bases, with 8 bases between the two germline ends. CDR3 size: 12 residues. The CDR3 sequence: CASSFYRNEQFF. The CDR3 nucleotides are TGTGCCAGCAGTTTCTACAGGAATGAGCAGTTCTTC.

At least ten counts were recorded for this clonotype. CDR3 protein: CASSQKTWRGVYNEQFF. The CDR3 region has the DNA TGCGCCAGCAGCCAAAAGACCTGGCGGGGAGTCTACAATGAGCAGTTCTTC. V and J are TRBV4-3 and TRBJ2-1, with D tentatively TRBD2 (6 bases). V was trimmed by 2 bases and J by 3 bases, leaving 17 bases between them. The CDR3 is 17 amino acids. The germline CDR1 and CDR2 sequences are LGHNA and YSLEER.

In its sample, this clonotype was seen a few times. The chain couples TRBV27 to TRBJ1-1; 10 nucleotides agree with TRBD1. The V gene end was trimmed by 5 bases and the J gene end by 0 bases; junction bases not matched to a gene: 15. This CDR3 spans 19 amino acids. CDR1 is MNHEY and CDR2 is SMNVEV in the germline V gene (reference sequence). CDR3 in amino acids: CASSPIDRGLSGVNTEAFF. The CDR3 region has the DNA TGTGCCAGCAGTCCTATTGACAGGGGGCTCTCGGGCGTGAACACTGAAGCTTTCTTT.

The chain employs TRBV9 and TRBJ2-5; 8 bases align to TRBD1. Germline values: CDR1 SGDLS, CDR2 YYNGEE. Unmatched junction bases numbered 3, after V lost 0 bases and J lost 2 bases. This CDR3 has 15 residues. The CDR3 loop reads CASSVDGQGQETQYF. The CDR3 coding sequence is TGTGCCAGCAGCGTAGACGGACAGGGACAAGAGACCCAGTACTTC.

In DNA, the CDR3 is TGCAGTGCTAGTGAACAGAACACCGGGGAGCTGTTTTTT. Translation gives CSASEQNTGELFF. The chain couples TRBV20-1 to TRBJ2-2; D is unresolved. The V gene's germline CDR1 is DFQATT and CDR2 SNEGSKA (reference sequence). V was shortened by 3 bases and J by 1 base, with 6 bases between the two germline ends. The CDR3 has 13 amino acids.

The sample holds a few counts of this clonotype. At one boundary the junction diverges from the germline segment, which might be a read error. V usage is TRBV7-9 and J usage is TRBJ2-5, with 7 positions matching TRBD1. The CDR3 consists of 14 residues. Looked up from germline, CDR1 is SEHNR and CDR2 is FQNEAQ (reference sequence). The CDR3 spells CAGSLGQTGETQYF. The CDR3 DNA reads as TGTGCCGGCAGCTTGGGACAGACGGGTGAGACCCAGTACTTC.

This clonotype was seen ten or more times. V gene TRBV4-1 combines with J gene TRBJ1-5; the D is unclear. Germline V lookup: CDR1 MGHRA, CDR2 YSYEKL. This CDR3 contains 14 residues. V was trimmed by 1 base and J by 3 bases, leaving 7 bases between them. DNA of the CDR3: TGCGCCAGCAGCCAAGTGGAGTTCAATCAGCCCCAGCATTTT. It encodes CASSQVEFNQPQHF.

This clonotype was found many times. The rearrangement uses TRBV7-9 and TRBJ2-5; TRBD2 matches at 7 bases. Losses at the gene ends were 5 bases for V and 2 bases for J; bases not matched to a gene: 11. The germline CDR1 and CDR2 sequences are SEHNR and FQNEAQ (reference sequence). The CDR3 consists of 16 residues. Here the CDR3 reads CASSPIGQGGQETQYF. The CDR3 bases are TGTGCCAGCAGCCCCATAGGCCAGGGAGGGCAAGAGACCCAGTACTTC.

This clonotype was recorded many times. The V and J genes are TRBV7-9 and TRBJ2-1, with 8 nucleotides matching TRBD2. CDR1 and CDR2 from the germline V gene are SEHNR and FQNEAQ (reference sequence). V dropped 4 bases and J dropped 3; count of bases not matched to a gene: 8. The CDR3 contains 16 residues. The CDR3: CASSYHSGAHYNEQFF. Here the CDR3 DNA reads TGTGCCAGCAGCTACCATAGCGGGGCCCACTACAATGAGCAGTTCTTC.

In regard to this clonotype: Being one base from a much bigger clone, this may be a read error. V gene TRBV29-1 combines with J gene TRBJ2-3, with TRBD1 identical over 8 bases. Germline V gives CDR1 SQVTM, CDR2 ANQGSEA. The CDR3 has 13 amino acids. CDR3 coding DNA: TGCACCGCCGGTTACACAGGGGGTGATACGCAGTATTTT. This codes for CTAGYTGGDTQYF.

Ten or more counts support this clonotype. This rearrangement joins TRBV2 to TRBJ2-1; D is tentatively TRBD1 or TRBD2 (5 bases each). Trimming pared 6 bases from V and 3 bases from J, leaving 9 bases between. This CDR3 region has 13 residues. Germline-derived CDR1 and CDR2 are SNHLY and FYNNEI. The CDR3, as DNA: TGTGCCAGCAGCCGGGACGGCTACAATGAGCAGTTCTTC. It codes for CASSRDGYNEQFF.

The chain joins TRBV15 to TRBJ2-1; a possible D gene is TRBD2 (6 bases). Germline assignment: CDR1 LNHNV and CDR2 YYDKDF (reference sequence). CDR3 length equals 19 residues. The V end was cut by 3 bases, the J end by 0 bases, with 21 bases between. CDR3 residues: CATSRSGGLITSSYNEQFF. For the CDR3, the DNA is TGTGCCACCAGCAGGTCAGGAGGGTTGATAACCAGCTCCTACAATGAGCAGTTCTTC. Variable domain in full (rest from reference TRBV15 and TRBJ2-1): DAMVIQNPRYQVTQFGKPVTLSCSQTLNHNVMYWYQQKSSQAPKLLFHYYDKDFNNEADTPDNFQSRRPNTSFCFLDIRSPGLGDTAMYLCATSRSGGLITSSYNEQFFGPGTRLTVL.

In this sample, this clonotype turned up many times. V and J are TRBV7-9 and TRBJ2-7; D is possibly TRBD2 (5 bases). This CDR3 region has 14 residues. Germline lookup yields CDR1 SEHNR and CDR2 FQNEAQ (reference sequence). V lost 5 bases and J 4 bases, leaving 15 bases between the germline ends. The CDR3 sequence: CASSGREERYEQYF. In DNA form, the CDR3 reads TGTGCCAGCAGCGGACGCGAGGAGCGGTACGAGCAGTACTTC.

This clonotype was seen repeatedly, ten times or more. The chain joins TRBV5-6 to TRBJ2-7; 8 nucleotides match TRBD2. The germline gives CDR1 SGHDT, CDR2 YYEEEE. CDR3 length equals 14 residues. J gave up 5 bases and V 0 bases, and 4 bases lay outside the gene matches. This CDR3 reads CASSLVGLAHEQYF. The DNA of the CDR3 is TGTGCCAGCAGCTTGGTCGGACTAGCTCACGAGCAGTACTTC. The entire variable domain, with the rest obtained from reference TRBV5-6 and TRBJ2-7, is as follows: DAGVTQSPTHLIKTRGQQVTLRCSPKSGHDTVSWYQQALGQGPQFIFQYYEEEERQRGNFPDRFSGHQFPNYSSELNVNALLLGDSALYLCASSLVGLAHEQYFGPGTRLTVT.

This clonotype was seen many times. The V gene is TRBV6-1, the J gene TRBJ1-6, with a possible D match to TRBD1 (5 bases). In germline, CDR1 is MNHNS, CDR2 SASEGT. V lost 8 bases and J 9 bases, leaving 14 bases between the germline ends. This CDR3 has 13 amino acids. CDR3 nucleotides: TGTGCCAGCGTCTCGAGCAGGGTTTCACCCCTCCACTTT. Translated, it gives CASVSSRVSPLHF.

This clonotype was detected ten times or more. V gene TRBV18 combines with J gene TRBJ2-5, with 9 bases aligning to TRBD2. Germline V lookup: CDR1 KGHSH, CDR2 LQKENI. V was clipped by 4 bases and J by 4 bases; unmatched bases: 13. The CDR3 is made up of 17 amino acids. This chain's CDR3 is CASSQDNVAGVGETQYF. As DNA, the CDR3 is TGTGCCAGCTCACAGGACAACGTAGCGGGAGTTGGAGAGACCCAGTACTTC.

This clonotype was recorded at least ten times. The rearrangement uses TRBV29-1 and TRBJ2-7; D is undetermined. Germline CDR1 is SQVTM and CDR2 is ANQGSEA. There are 11 residues in the CDR3. The V and J ends lost 7 bases and 3 bases respectively, with 10 bases between them. The CDR3 DNA is TGCAGCGCCCAGACGGGCTACGAGCAGTACTTC. Translating gives CSAQTGYEQYF.

This clonotype was counted at least ten times. The chain links TRBV6-5 to TRBJ2-5; no definite D call. The CDR3 is 13 amino acids. Germline V CDR1 and CDR2: MNHEY, SVGAGI. V was pared by 2 bases and J by 3 bases, with 7 bases between. The CDR3, as DNA: TGTGCCAGCAGTTACGGGCCCGAAGAGACCCAGTACTTC. The encoded protein is CASSYGPEETQYF.

The gene calls are TRBV5-5 and TRBJ2-2; a possible D gene is TRBD2 (6 bases). The germline V gene encodes CDR1 SGHKS and CDR2 YYEKEE (reference sequence). CDR3 length: 16 residues. V lost 0 bases, J lost 6 bases, and 15 bases lay in between. The CDR3 coding sequence is TGTGCCAGCAGCTTGGGCGTGACTAGGACCGCCGGGGAGCTGTTTTTT. It translates to CASSLGVTRTAGELFF. Supplemented by reference TRBV5-5 and TRBJ2-2, the full variable domain reads DAGVTQSPTHLIKTRGQQVTLRCSPISGHKSVSWYQQVLGQGPQFIFQYYEKEERGRGNFPDRFSARQFPNYSSELNVNALLLGDSALYLCASSLGVTRTAGELFFGEGSRLTVL.

This clonotype was observed many times. V usage is TRBV20-1 and J usage is TRBJ2-7, with TRBD2 identical over 13 bases. Germline-derived CDR1 and CDR2 are DFQATT and SNEGSKA (reference sequence). V trimming: 4 bases; J trimming: 0 bases; junction bases outside the gene matches: 12. The CDR3 has 18 amino acids. The CDR3 sequence: CSAIPGLAGPFSSYEQYF. CDR3 nucleotide sequence: TGCAGTGCTATACCGGGACTAGCGGGGCCCTTCAGCTCCTACGAGCAGTACTTC.

This clonotype was counted at least ten times. This chain joins TRBV29-1 and TRBJ2-1; 8 bases line up with TRBD2. Germline V lookup: CDR1 SQVTM, CDR2 ANQGSEA. The CDR3 has 19 amino acids. Unmatched junction bases numbered 15, after V lost 2 bases and J lost 0 bases. CDR3 amino acids: CSVELGLGRLQDSYNEQFF. The DNA of the CDR3 is TGCAGCGTTGAATTGGGACTAGGAAGACTCCAAGACTCCTACAATGAGCAGTTCTTC.

This clonotype appeared many times. The chain employs TRBV28 and TRBJ2-1, with D perhaps TRBD2 (6 bases). The CDR3 has 14 amino acids. Germline lookup yields CDR1 MDHEN and CDR2 SYDVKM. V lost 2 bases, J lost 7 bases, and 12 bases lay in between. The CDR3 protein is CASSLKLAKNEQFF. CDR3 nucleotides: TGTGCCAGCAGTTTAAAGCTAGCGAAGAATGAGCAGTTCTTC.

This clonotype was seen more than once but under ten times. The chain is built from TRBV29-1 and TRBJ1-1; maybe TRBD1 (5 bases). The CDR3 is 14 amino acids. Trimming left V 5 bases short and J 0 bases short, with 13 bases between. Germline-derived CDR1 and CDR2 are SQVTM and ANQGSEA. In DNA, the CDR3 is TGCAGCGTTTCTGAGGGGCCAATGAACACTGAAGCTTTCTTT. This sequence encodes CSVSEGPMNTEAFF. The variable domain in full, completed from reference TRBV29-1 and TRBJ1-1, reads SAVISQKPSRDICQRGTSLTIQCQVDSQVTMMFWYRQQPGQSLTLIATANQGSEATYESGFVIDKFPISRPNLTFSTLTVSNMSPEDSSIYLCSVSEGPMNTEAFFGQGTRLTVV.

This clonotype showed up many times. Written as DNA, the CDR3 is TGTGCCAGCAGCGATTCTAGCGGGGGGGCCACAGATACGCAGTATTTT. Amino acids: CASSDSSGGATDTQYF. The rearrangement links TRBV7-9 to TRBJ2-3; TRBD2 agrees at 12 bases. Germline values: CDR1 SEHNR, CDR2 FQNEAQ (reference sequence). This CDR3 has 16 amino acids. With 5 bases clipped from V and 2 bases from J, the junction kept 5 bases outside the gene matches.

In this sample, this clonotype turned up many times. The chain is built from TRBV7-8 and TRBJ2-3, with D hard to call. The CDR3 extends over 16 amino acids. Trimming removed 1 base from V and 0 bases from J, with 11 bases in between. Germline V gives CDR1 SGHVS, CDR2 FQNEAQ. The CDR3 nucleotides are TGTGCCAGCAGCTTAGGTTCGGCGATCAGCACAGATACGCAGTATTTT. As protein: CASSLGSAISTDTQYF.

At least ten counts were recorded for this clonotype. CDR3 nucleotide sequence: TGCAGTGCTAGGCCAACTACTGGCTACGAGCAGTACTTC. Translating gives CSARPTTGYEQYF. This chain links TRBV20-1 with TRBJ2-7; no definite D call. V was shortened by 3 bases and J by 3 bases, with 12 bases between the two germline ends. CDR1 and CDR2 (germline): DFQATT, SNEGSKA (reference sequence). The length of the CDR3 is 13 residues.

The chain combines TRBV7-6 with TRBJ2-2, with TRBD2 matching 8 bases. Per germline, CDR1 SGHVS and CDR2 FNYEAQ. J was trimmed by 4 bases and V by 1 base; bases with no gene match: 14. CDR3 length equals 19 residues. In nucleotides, the CDR3 is TGTGCCAGCAGCTTAGAGGCGACTAGCGAAAGTTTGAGCACCGGGGAGCTGTTTTTT. Residues: CASSLEATSESLSTGELFF.

This clonotype was counted many times. CDR3 sequence: CASSLDGRGWNEQFF. As DNA, the CDR3 is TGTGCCAGCAGCTTAGACGGTCGGGGGTGGAATGAGCAGTTCTTC. The chain joins TRBV11-3 to TRBJ2-1, with D maybe TRBD2 (6 bases). This CDR3 has 15 amino acids. Germline V gene data show CDR1 as SGHNT and CDR2 as YENEEA. Deletions cut 0 bases from V and 7 bases from J, with 13 bases between.

This clonotype was counted at least ten times. This chain links TRBV6-1 with TRBJ2-3; D possibly uses TRBD1 or TRBD2 (5 bases each). V lost 7 bases to trimming and J lost 2 bases, with 13 bases between them. The CDR3 runs to 14 residues. Germline V gene lookup returns CDR1 MNHNS and CDR2 SASEGT. The CDR3 here is CASTTGAFTDTQYF. CDR3 bases: TGTGCCAGCACCACCGGGGCCTTCACAGATACGCAGTATTTT.